This entry lists 23 T cell receptor beta chains sequenced from one sample in a study of blood T cell repertoires in COVID-19. Only in-frame clones appear in the TCRdb table, and some are missing; sequencing was by immunoSEQ multiplex PCR. Of about 440,000 clones listed, 90% are singletons. The material sequenced was PBMCs or T cells enriched from blood (not recorded which). Every receptor here comes from a man aged 18 to 35 who had recovered from COVID-19.

This clone turned up a few times. Within the sample, other DNA sequences also encode this same CDR3. The genes are TRBV28 and TRBJ2-7; D is possibly TRBD1 (5 bases). The V gene lost 7 bases and the J gene lost 2 bases, with 9 bases spanning the gap. CDR3 length: 12 residues. The germline V gene has CDR1 MDHEN and CDR2 SYDVKM. CDR3 in amino acids: CASMGRAYEQYF. The CDR3 DNA reads TGTGCCAGCATGGGCAGGGCCTACGAGCAGTACTTC.

This clone turned up a few times. The chain joins TRBV18 to TRBJ2-5; 8 bases are a match to TRBD1. The trim removed 6 bases at V and 2 bases at J, leaving 5 bases unmatched. Per germline, CDR1 KGHSH and CDR2 LQKENI. The CDR3 loop spans 14 amino acids. In nucleotides, the CDR3 is TGTGCCAGCTCGGACAGGGCCAAACAAGAGACCCAGTACTTC. As protein: CASSDRAKQETQYF.

The genes are TRBV6-5 and TRBJ1-5; D might be TRBD1 (5 bases). The CDR3 covers 13 residues. Trimming removed 5 bases at V and 9 bases at J, with 14 bases between. The germline V gene encodes CDR1 MNHEY and CDR2 SVGAGI. The CDR3 region is CASSPGPQGPQHF. In DNA form, the CDR3 reads TGTGCCAGCAGTCCCGGGCCGCAGGGGCCCCAGCATTTT.

The rearrangement links TRBV27 to TRBJ2-3; 7 bases are a match to TRBD2. Germline values: CDR1 MNHEY, CDR2 SMNVEV (reference sequence). The junction had 8 bases not matched to a gene; V was cut back by 4 bases and J by 1 base. The CDR3 contains 16 residues. CDR3 region: CASSSWTRYGTDTQYF. The CDR3 DNA is TGTGCCAGCAGTTCGTGGACTAGGTACGGCACAGATACGCAGTATTTT.

The V gene is TRBV4-1, the J gene TRBJ2-6; 7 nucleotides align to TRBD2. Trimming took 2 bases from V and 0 from J; bases not matched to a gene: 4. This CDR3 is 17 amino acids long. Germline V gene data show CDR1 as MGHRA and CDR2 as YSYEKL. In nucleotides, the CDR3 is TGCGCCAGCAGCCAAACTAGCGCCGCCTCTGGGGCCAACGTCCTGACTTTC. It is translated as CASSQTSAASGANVLTF.

The gene calls are TRBV6-5 and TRBJ2-2; no clear D. The germline V gene has CDR1 MNHEY and CDR2 SVGAGI. The CDR3 sequence is 13 residues long. Trimming pared 2 bases from V and 7 bases from J, leaving 8 bases between. This chain's CDR3 is CASSYKTGGELFF. DNA for the CDR3: TGTGCCAGCAGTTACAAAACCGGCGGGGAGCTGTTTTTT.

V gene TRBV6-5 combines with J gene TRBJ2-7; 13 positions agree with TRBD2. Germline CDR1 reads MNHEY; CDR2 reads SVGAGI. The CDR3 runs 13 residues. V lost 5 bases, J lost 6 bases, and 1 base stayed unmatched. CDR3 nucleotide sequence: TGTGCCAGCAGTCGACTAGCGGGAGGCGAGCAGTACTTC. Protein product: CASSRLAGGEQYF.

The chain links TRBV7-3 to TRBJ2-1; no clear D. This CDR3 has 13 residues. In germline, CDR1 is SGHTA, CDR2 FQGTGA. V dropped 2 bases and J dropped 5 bases, with 7 bases sitting between them. As DNA, the CDR3 is TGTGCCAGCAGCTTATTCTTTGACAATGAGCAGTTCTTC. It is translated as CASSLFFDNEQFF. Full variable domain (outside the CDR3, taken from reference TRBV7-3 and TRBJ2-1): GAGVSQTPSNKVTEKGKYVELRCDPISGHTALYWYRQSLGQGPEFLIYFQGTGAADDSGLPNDRFFAVRPEGSVSTLKIQRTERGDSAVYLCASSLFFDNEQFFGPGTRLTVL.

This clone was seen more than once but under ten times. The chain joins TRBV2 to TRBJ1-5; no definite D call. CDR1 is SNHLY and CDR2 is FYNNEI in the germline V gene. The CDR3 sequence is 15 residues long. Trimming cost V 7 bases and J 2 bases, with 15 bases left between them. The CDR3, as DNA: TGTGCCAGCACGGCTTCGGCAGGCGGCAATCAGCCCCAGCATTTT. Protein: CASTASAGGNQPQHF.

The V gene is TRBV5-1, the J gene TRBJ1-2; D is perhaps TRBD1 (5 bases). Germline lookup yields CDR1 SGHRS and CDR2 YFSETQ. The CDR3 extends over 16 amino acids. V was cut by 0 bases and J by 2 bases, with 14 bases left in between. The CDR3 loop is CASSLAPSRANYGYTF. As DNA, the CDR3 is TGCGCCAGCAGCTTGGCCCCCAGCAGGGCAAACTATGGCTACACCTTC.

This clone was picked up a small number of times. The genes are TRBV12-3 or TRBV12-4 and TRBJ1-2; no firm D call. V lost 2 bases and J 13 bases, leaving 14 bases between the germline ends. The CDR3 spans 12 residues. The CDR3 region is CASSLPEGLGTF. The CDR3, as DNA: TGTGCCAGCAGTTTACCGGAGGGCCTGGGCACCTTC.

As regards this clone: Other DNA sequences from this sample encode an identical CDR3 as well. The rearrangement uses TRBV12-3 or TRBV12-4 and TRBJ2-1; D is ambiguous. The V end was cut by 6 bases, the J end by 0 bases, with 6 bases between. This CDR3 is 13 amino acids long. The CDR3 DNA reads TGTGCCAGCAGCCCTAGCTCCTACAATGAGCAGTTCTTC. Translating it yields CASSPSSYNEQFF.

This clone turned up a few times. The chain employs TRBV29-1 and TRBJ1-3; D is ambiguous. The CDR3 contains 13 residues. Trimming removed 6 bases from V and 0 bases from J, with 9 bases in between. In germline, CDR1 is SQVTM, CDR2 ANQGSEA. Here the CDR3 reads CSVATSSGNTIYF. CDR3 in DNA: TGCAGCGTCGCCACAAGCTCTGGAAACACCATATATTTT.

This clone was counted a single time. The chain couples TRBV11-3 to TRBJ2-1, with TRBD2 identical over 8 bases. The CDR3 covers 14 residues. The V gene end was trimmed by 3 bases and the J gene end by 7 bases; junction bases not matched to a gene: 5. Germline values: CDR1 SGHNT, CDR2 YENEEA. The CDR3 nucleotides read TGTGCCAGCAGCTTTAGCGGGGTACCAAATGAGCAGTTCTTC. It yields the protein CASSFSGVPNEQFF.

V gene TRBV29-1 combines with J gene TRBJ1-1; no reliable D call. Germline V gene sequence: CDR1 SQVTM, CDR2 ANQGSEA. Trimming took off 4 bases at V and 5 bases at J, with 14 bases between the two ends. This CDR3 has 13 amino acids. The CDR3, as DNA: TGCAGCGTTGCTCCCCGAGGAGGGACTGAAGCTTTCTTT. The encoded protein is CSVAPRGGTEAFF.

The chain couples TRBV2 to TRBJ1-3, with a weak D call TRBD1 (5 bases). V lost 2 bases, J lost 2 bases, and 16 bases lay in between. CDR1 is SNHLY, CDR2 FYNNEI, per germline. The CDR3 covers 17 residues. This chain's CDR3 is CASSEQGSAVPGNTIYF. The DNA of the CDR3 is TGTGCCAGCAGTGAACAGGGCAGCGCGGTTCCTGGAAACACCATATATTTT.

The V gene is TRBV6-5, the J gene TRBJ1-5; 8 bases are a match to TRBD1. The CDR3 is 15 amino acids. Germline-derived CDR1 and CDR2 are MNHEY and SVGAGI. After removal of 2 bases from V and 6 bases from J, the junction contained 6 bases not matched to a gene. DNA for the CDR3: TGTGCCAGCAGTTACGACAGGGGCGGGGGTCAGCCCCAGCATTTT. Translated, it gives CASSYDRGGGQPQHF.

V and J are TRBV25-1 and TRBJ1-2, with 7 nucleotides matching TRBD1. Trimming removed 8 bases from V and 7 bases from J; junction bases left unmatched: 4. The CDR3 contains 11 residues. CDR1 and CDR2 (germline): MGHDK, SYGVNS. The CDR3 here is CASAQGPGYTF. CDR3 DNA: TGTGCCAGCGCACAGGGGCCTGGCTACACCTTC.

V usage is TRBV6-5 and J usage is TRBJ1-6, with D possibly TRBD1 on 5 matching bases. Looked up from germline, CDR1 is MNHEY and CDR2 is SVGAGI. There are 14 residues in the CDR3. The V gene lost 7 bases and the J gene lost 6 bases, with 13 bases spanning the gap. The CDR3 sequence is CASKGAGSNSPLHF. The CDR3 bases are TGTGCCAGCAAAGGGGCGGGAAGTAATTCACCCCTCCACTTT.

The rearrangement uses TRBV28 and TRBJ1-5, with D tentatively TRBD1 (5 bases). Germline V CDR1 and CDR2: MDHEN, SYDVKM. Trimming stripped 7 bases from V and 7 bases from J, with 20 bases between. The CDR3 is made up of 15 amino acids. The chain's CDR3 is CASNLDSLNSQPQHF. The DNA for the CDR3 is TGTGCCAGCAACCTCGACAGTTTGAATTCCCAGCCCCAGCATTTT.

This chain connects TRBV7-3 to TRBJ1-1; 10 bases map to TRBD1. Germline CDR1 SGHTA, CDR2 FQGTGA. The CDR3 consists of 14 residues. After removal of 5 bases from V and 5 bases from J, the junction contained 5 bases not matched to a gene. This CDR3 is CASSTTGGRTEAFF. The CDR3 DNA follows: TGTGCCAGCAGCACGACAGGGGGCCGGACTGAAGCTTTCTTT.

This chain links TRBV11-1 with TRBJ2-1; 8 bases map to TRBD2. Germline assignment: CDR1 SGHAT and CDR2 FQDESV (reference sequence). The CDR3 totals 13 residues. V shed 5 bases, J shed 9 bases, and the junction held 6 bases outside the gene matches. The CDR3 coding sequence is TGTGCCAGCAGCGAAGCGGGAGTAAGTGAGCAGTTCTTC. It codes for CASSEAGVSEQFF.

The J gene is TRBJ1-1, the V gene TRBV11-2, with 7 bases matching TRBD1. V lost 5 bases and J lost 2; bases outside the gene matches: 5. The germline V gene has CDR1 SGHAT and CDR2 FQNNGV. The CDR3 has 14 amino acids. The CDR3 region has the DNA TGTGCCAGCAGCCTACACAGGGGAAACACTGAAGCTTTCTTT. Translated: CASSLHRGNTEAFF.